The 11 T cell receptor beta chains below come from one sample, sequenced in a study of cytomegalovirus exposure and HLA in healthy donors. In the PCR, 60 Vbeta and 13 Jbeta primers were used. Here immunoSEQ multiplex PCR was the method, and the copy in TCRdb shows in-frame clones only, minus some. This table holds 80,000 or so clones, around four fifths found once. Sequenced material: PBMCs. The receptor set was obtained from a man in his fifties or sixties in good health and CMV-seropositive.

The rearrangement links TRBV5-6 to TRBJ2-3, with TRBD2 identical over 10 bases. The germline V gene has CDR1 SGHDT and CDR2 YYEEEE. Trimming cost V 1 base and J 2 bases; bases outside gene matches: 4. There are 16 residues in the CDR3. The CDR3 DNA sequence: TGTGCCAGCAGCTTGTCACTAGCGGGGCACACAGATACGCAGTATTTT. It codes for CASSLSLAGHTDTQYF.

V is TRBV4-1 and J is TRBJ2-3; D remains ambiguous. CDR3 length equals 16 residues. The V end lost 0 bases, the J end lost 7 bases, and 17 bases lay between the germline ends. Germline values: CDR1 MGHRA, CDR2 YSYEKL. The CDR3 protein is CASSQDNGEGINTQYF. The CDR3, as DNA: TGCGCCAGCAGCCAAGATAACGGAGAAGGAATAAATACGCAGTATTTT.

The chain joins TRBV18 to TRBJ1-2; the D is unclear. Germline CDR1 KGHSH, CDR2 LQKENI. Trimming stripped 3 bases from V and 3 bases from J, with 8 bases between. The CDR3 totals 13 residues. The chain's CDR3 is CASSPHRDYGYTF. The CDR3 DNA sequence: TGTGCCAGCTCACCCCACAGAGACTATGGCTACACCTTC.

The chain links TRBV7-2 to TRBJ2-5; TRBD2 matches at 10 bases. The J call is in doubt because the DNA end fits TRBJ2-7 better. CDR1 is SGHTA, CDR2 FQGNSA, per germline. CDR3 length: 15 amino acids. Written as DNA, the CDR3 is TGTGCCAGCAGCTTAGCCCTAGCGGGAGCCTACGAGCAGTACTTC. The encoded protein is CASSLALAGAYEQYF.

The chain has TRBV7-2 and TRBJ1-5; D is ambiguous. The CDR3 totals 17 residues. Trimming removed 0 bases from V and 0 bases from J, with 12 bases in between. Germline V gene data show CDR1 as SGHTA and CDR2 as FQGNSA. The CDR3 bases are TGTGCCAGCAGCTTAGCGGCGGGAATCTATAGCAATCAGCCCCAGCATTTT. Encoded protein: CASSLAAGIYSNQPQHF.

V usage is TRBV11-2 and J usage is TRBJ2-7; the match to TRBD2 covers 7 bases. J gave up 0 bases and V 2 bases, and 4 bases lay outside the gene matches. This CDR3 has 15 amino acids. CDR1 SGHAT and CDR2 FQNNGV come from the germline V gene. This chain's CDR3 is CASSLLAVSSYEQYF. The CDR3 nucleotides are TGTGCCAGCAGCTTACTAGCGGTTAGCTCCTACGAGCAGTACTTC.

CDR3 sequence (DNA): TGTGCCAGCAGCGGTGGCAGGGACACAGCAAACACCATATATTTT. Translation: CASSGGRDTANTIYF. V is TRBV5-4 and J is TRBJ1-3; weak D call: TRBD1 (6 bases). CDR3 length equals 15 residues. V lost 4 bases and J 6 bases, leaving 17 bases between the germline ends. Germline assignment: CDR1 SGHNT and CDR2 YYREEE (reference sequence).

In this sample, this clone turned up once. This rearrangement joins TRBV11-1 to TRBJ2-3; D perhaps matches TRBD2 (6 bases). Germline assignment: CDR1 SGHAT and CDR2 FQDESV (reference sequence). The CDR3 is 14 amino acids. The V end was cut by 3 bases, the J end by 7 bases, with 14 bases between. The CDR3 DNA follows: TGTGCCAGCAGCTTTCGGGAGCTCCTTCATACGCAGTATTTT. It codes for CASSFRELLHTQYF.

The table lists this clone with a few counts. The chain joins TRBV9 to TRBJ2-3; 8 positions match TRBD2. Germline assignment: CDR1 SGDLS and CDR2 YYNGEE. Trimming removed 4 bases from V and 0 bases from J; junction bases left unmatched: 10. This CDR3 contains 17 residues. The CDR3 coding sequence is TGTGCCAGCAGCTATAGCTGGACTAGCCTTAGCACAGATACGCAGTATTTT. Its translation is CASSYSWTSLSTDTQYF. Full variable domain (remainder filled in from reference TRBV9 and TRBJ2-3): DSGVTQTPKHLITATGQRVTLRCSPRSGDLSVYWYQQSLDQGLQFLIQYYNGEERAKGNILERFSAQQFPDLHSELNLSSLELGDSALYFCASSYSWTSLSTDTQYFGPGTRLTVL.

This chain connects TRBV5-1 to TRBJ1-1; D is perhaps TRBD1 (6 bases). V lost 4 bases and J lost 2, with 15 bases in between. CDR1 SGHRS and CDR2 YFSETQ come from the germline V gene. CDR3 length equals 15 residues. CDR3: CASSPSQGINTEAFF. As DNA, the CDR3 is TGCGCCAGCAGCCCCAGCCAGGGGATTAACACTGAAGCTTTCTTT.

The genes are TRBV5-1 and TRBJ2-1; TRBD2 matches at 13 bases. V shed 4 bases and J 6 bases; nucleotides not matched to a gene: 7. Germline V CDR1 and CDR2: SGHRS, YFSETQ. CDR3 length: 16 residues. CDR3 amino acids: CASSPTSGRVINEQFF. In DNA form, the CDR3 reads TGCGCCAGCAGCCCAACTAGCGGGAGGGTCATCAATGAGCAGTTCTTC.